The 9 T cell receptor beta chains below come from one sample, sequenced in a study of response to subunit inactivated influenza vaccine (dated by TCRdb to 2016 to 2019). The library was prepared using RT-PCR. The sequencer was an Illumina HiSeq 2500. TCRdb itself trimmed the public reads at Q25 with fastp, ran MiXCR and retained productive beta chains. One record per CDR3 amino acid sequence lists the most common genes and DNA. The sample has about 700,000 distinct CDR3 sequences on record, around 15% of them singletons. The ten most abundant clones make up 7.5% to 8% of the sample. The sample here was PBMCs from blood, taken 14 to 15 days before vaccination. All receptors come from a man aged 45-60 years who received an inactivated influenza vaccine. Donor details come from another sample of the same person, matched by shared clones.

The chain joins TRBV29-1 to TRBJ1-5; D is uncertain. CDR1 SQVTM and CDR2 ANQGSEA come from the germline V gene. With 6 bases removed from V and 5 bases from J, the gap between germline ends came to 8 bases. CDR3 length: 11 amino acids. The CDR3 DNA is TGCAGCGTGGATACTGATCAGCCCCAGCATTTT. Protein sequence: CSVDTDQPQHF.

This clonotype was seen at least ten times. The CDR3 sequence: CSARDGGTILTYEQYF. Written as DNA, the CDR3 is TGCAGTGCTAGAGATGGGGGGACCATCCTTACCTACGAGCAGTACTTC. The chain joins TRBV20-1 to TRBJ2-7; perhaps TRBD2 as D (6 bases). The CDR3 contains 16 residues. Per the germline V gene, CDR1 is DFQATT and CDR2 is SNEGSKA (reference sequence). The ends were cut back, 0 bases at V and 2 bases at J, with 17 bases in the middle.

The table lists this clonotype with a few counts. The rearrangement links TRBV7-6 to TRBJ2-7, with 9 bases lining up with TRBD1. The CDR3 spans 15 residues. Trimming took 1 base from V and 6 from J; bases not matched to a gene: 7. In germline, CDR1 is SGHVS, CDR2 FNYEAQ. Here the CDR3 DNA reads TGTGCCAGCAGCTTAGAGGGACAGGGACAAGGCGAGCAGTACTTC. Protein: CASSLEGQGQGEQYF.

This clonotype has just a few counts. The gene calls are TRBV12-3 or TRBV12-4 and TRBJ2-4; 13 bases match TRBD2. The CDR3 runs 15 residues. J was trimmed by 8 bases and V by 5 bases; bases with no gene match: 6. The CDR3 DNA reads TGTGCCAGCAGTCTGGGACTAGCGGGGAGGGACATTCAGTACTTC. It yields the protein CASSLGLAGRDIQYF.

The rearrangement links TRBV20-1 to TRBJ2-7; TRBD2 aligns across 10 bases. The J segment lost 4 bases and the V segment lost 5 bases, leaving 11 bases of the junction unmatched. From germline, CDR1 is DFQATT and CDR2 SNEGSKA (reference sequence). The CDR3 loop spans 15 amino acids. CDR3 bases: TGCAGTGCTCAAGGGTTAGCGGGAGGAGGATACGAGCAGTACTTC. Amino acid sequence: CSAQGLAGGGYEQYF.

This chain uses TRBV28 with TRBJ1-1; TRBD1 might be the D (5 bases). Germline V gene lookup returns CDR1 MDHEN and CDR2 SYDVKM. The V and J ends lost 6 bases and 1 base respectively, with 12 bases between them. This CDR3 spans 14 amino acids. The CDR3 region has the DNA TGTGCCAGCAGCTACCCCGGGACGAACACTGAAGCTTTCTTT. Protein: CASSYPGTNTEAFF. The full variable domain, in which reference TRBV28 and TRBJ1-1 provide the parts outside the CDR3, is DVKVTQSSRYLVKRTGEKVFLECVQDMDHENMFWYRQDPGLGLRLIYFSYDVKMKEKGDIPEGYSVSREKKERFSLILESASTNQTSMYLCASSYPGTNTEAFFGQGTRLTVV.

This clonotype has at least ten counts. The CDR3 is CASSSAITGYYGYTF. As DNA, the CDR3 is TGTGCCAGCAGCTCCGCCATAACAGGGTACTATGGCTACACCTTC. The V call is TRBV5-6, the J call TRBJ1-2, with D perhaps TRBD1 (6 bases). V gave up 3 bases and J gave up 3 bases, with 15 bases separating them. The CDR3 covers 15 residues. Germline assignment: CDR1 SGHDT and CDR2 YYEEEE.

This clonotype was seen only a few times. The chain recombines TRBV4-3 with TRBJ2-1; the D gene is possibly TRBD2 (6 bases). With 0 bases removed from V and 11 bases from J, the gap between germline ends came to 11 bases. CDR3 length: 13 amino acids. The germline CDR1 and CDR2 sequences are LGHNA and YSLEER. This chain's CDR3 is CASSQELGRQQFF. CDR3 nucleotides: TGCGCCAGCAGCCAAGAACTAGGGAGGCAGCAGTTCTTC.

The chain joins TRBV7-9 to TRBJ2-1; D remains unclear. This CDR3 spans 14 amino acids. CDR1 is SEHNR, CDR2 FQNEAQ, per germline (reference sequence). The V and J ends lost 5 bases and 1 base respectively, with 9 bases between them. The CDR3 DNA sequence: TGTGCCAGCAGCCGCTCGGAGTCCTACAATGAGCAGTTCTTC. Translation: CASSRSESYNEQFF.